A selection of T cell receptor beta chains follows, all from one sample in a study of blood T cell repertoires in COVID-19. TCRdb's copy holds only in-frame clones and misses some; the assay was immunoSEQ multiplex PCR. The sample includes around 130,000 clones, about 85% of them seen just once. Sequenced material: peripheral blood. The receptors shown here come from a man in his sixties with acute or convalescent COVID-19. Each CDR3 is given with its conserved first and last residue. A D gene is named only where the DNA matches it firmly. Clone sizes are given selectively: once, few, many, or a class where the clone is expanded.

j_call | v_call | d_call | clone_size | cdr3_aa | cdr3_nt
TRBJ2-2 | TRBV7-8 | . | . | CASSFFQNTGELFF | TGTGCCAGCAGCTTTTTTCAGAACACCGGGGAGCTGTTTTTT
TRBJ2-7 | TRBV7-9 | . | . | CASSFTSYEQYF | TGTGCCAGCAGCTTTACTTCCTACGAGCAGTACTTC
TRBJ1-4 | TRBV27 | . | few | CASSARWGRDEKLFF | TGTGCCAGCAGTGCCCGGTGGGGGCGCGATGAAAAACTGTTTTTT
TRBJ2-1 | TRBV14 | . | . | CASSQDEGYTYNEQFF | TGTGCCAGCAGCCAAGATGAGGGTTACACCTACAATGAGCAGTTCTTC
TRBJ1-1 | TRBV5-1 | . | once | CASSLVPGNTEAFF | TGCGCCAGCAGCTTGGTTCCAGGGAACACTGAAGCTTTCTTT
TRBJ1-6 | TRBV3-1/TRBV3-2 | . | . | CASSQDWQGSSPLHF | TGTGCCAGCAGCCAAGACTGGCAGGGGAGCTCACCCCTCCACTTT
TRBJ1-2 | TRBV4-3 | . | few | CASSPTLSPGVGYGYTF | TGCGCCAGCAGCCCTACCCTAAGCCCAGGGGTTGGTTATGGCTACACCTTC
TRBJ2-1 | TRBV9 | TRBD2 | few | CASSPHRGGRTDYNEQFF | TGTGCCAGCAGCCCCCACCGAGGCGGGAGGACCGACTACAATGAGCAGTTCTTC
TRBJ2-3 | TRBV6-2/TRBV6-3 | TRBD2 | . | CASSYSASGRGDTQYF | TGTGCCAGCAGTTACTCGGCTAGCGGGAGAGGAGATACGCAGTATTTT
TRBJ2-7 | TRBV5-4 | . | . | CASSDRVNSYEQYF | TGTGCCAGCAGCGACCGGGTCAACTCCTACGAGCAGTACTTC
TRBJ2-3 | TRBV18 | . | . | CASSPPPGRDPSTDTQYF | TGTGCCAGCTCACCACCTCCCGGGCGGGACCCTAGCACAGATACGCAGTATTTT
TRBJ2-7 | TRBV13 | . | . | CASSLGGYEQYF | TGTGCCAGCAGCTTAGGCGGCTACGAGCAGTACTTC
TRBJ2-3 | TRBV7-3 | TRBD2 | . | CASSLKPISESLAARGADTQYF | TGTGCCAGCAGCTTAAAACCCATAAGCGAGTCTCTAGCGGCCCGGGGGGCAGATACGCAGTATTTT
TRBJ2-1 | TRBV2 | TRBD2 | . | CASSASSGNEQFF | TGTGCCAGCAGTGCGTCTAGCGGCAATGAGCAGTTCTTC
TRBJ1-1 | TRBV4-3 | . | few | CASSQAGNTEAFF | TGCGCCAGCAGCCAAGCAGGGAACACTGAAGCTTTCTTT
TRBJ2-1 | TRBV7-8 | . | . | CASSRETSYNEQFF | TGTGCCAGCAGCCGCGAAACTAGCTACAATGAGCAGTTCTTC
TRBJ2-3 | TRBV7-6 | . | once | CASSLALTDTQYF | TGTGCCAGCAGCTTAGCGCTAACAGATACGCAGTATTTT
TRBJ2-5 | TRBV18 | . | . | CASSPSRVQETQYF | TGTGCCAGCTCACCCAGCAGGGTACAAGAGACCCAGTACTTC
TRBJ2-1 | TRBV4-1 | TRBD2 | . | CASSQGTQGLAVNEQFF | TGCGCCAGCAGCCAAGGGACTCAGGGACTAGCGGTCAATGAGCAGTTCTTC
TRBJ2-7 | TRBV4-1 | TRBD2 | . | CASSLKELAGSSYEQYF | TGCGCCAGCAGCCTAAAGGAACTAGCGGGAAGCTCCTACGAGCAGTACTTC
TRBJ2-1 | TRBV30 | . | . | CAWEGLAENEQFF | TGTGCCTGGGAAGGCCTAGCCGAAAATGAGCAGTTCTTC
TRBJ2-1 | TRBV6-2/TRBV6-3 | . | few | CASSYSTVGEAFF | TGTGCCAGCAGTTACTCGACCGTGGGGGAGGCGTTCTTC
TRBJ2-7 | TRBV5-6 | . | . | CASSYRSRSYEQYF | TGTGCCAGCAGCTACAGATCTCGGTCCTACGAGCAGTACTTC
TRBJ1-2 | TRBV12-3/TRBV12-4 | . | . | CASSNVRDYGYTF | TGTGCCAGCAGCAACGTCAGGGACTATGGCTACACCTTC
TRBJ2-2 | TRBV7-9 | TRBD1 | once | CASSLQGATTGELFF | TGTGCCAGCAGCTTACAGGGGGCCACCACCGGGGAGCTGTTTTTT
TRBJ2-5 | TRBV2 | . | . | CASSEGEEGTQYF | TGTGCCAGCAGTGAAGGGGAGGAGGGGACCCAGTACTTC
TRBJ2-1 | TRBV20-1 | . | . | CSASERNNEQFF | TGCAGTGCTAGTGAGCGAAACAATGAGCAGTTCTTC
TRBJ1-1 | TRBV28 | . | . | CASSRSVEAFF | TGTGCCAGCAGTCGATCAGTTGAAGCTTTCTTT
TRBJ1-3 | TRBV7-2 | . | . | CASSLAPGVAGNTIYF | TGTGCCAGCAGCTTAGCCCCCGGGGTGGCTGGAAACACCATATATTTT
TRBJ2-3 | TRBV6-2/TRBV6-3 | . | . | CASSYLTPGTQYF | TGTGCCAGCAGTTACTTGACCCCGGGGACGCAGTATTTT
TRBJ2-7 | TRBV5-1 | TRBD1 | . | CASSLGTGMSWDF | TGCGCCAGCAGCTTGGGGACAGGGATGTCGTGGGACTTC
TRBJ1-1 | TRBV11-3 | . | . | CASSFTDNTEAFF | TGTGCCAGCAGCTTCACAGATAACACTGAAGCTTTCTTT
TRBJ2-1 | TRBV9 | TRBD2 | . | CASSVSGNSYNEQFF | TGTGCCAGCAGCGTAAGCGGGAACTCCTACAATGAGCAGTTCTTC
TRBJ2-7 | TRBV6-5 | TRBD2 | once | CASTLGLADSYEQYF | TGTGCCAGCACTCTGGGACTAGCGGACTCCTACGAGCAGTACTTC
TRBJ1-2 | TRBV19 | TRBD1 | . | CASRWTGPTYGYTF | TGTGCCAGTAGGTGGACAGGGCCCACTTATGGCTACACCTTC
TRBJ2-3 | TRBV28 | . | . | CASREQPTDTQYF | TGTGCCAGCAGAGAACAGCCCACAGATACGCAGTATTTT
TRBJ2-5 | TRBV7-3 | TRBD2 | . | CASSLNAGGLAETQYF | TGTGCCAGCAGCTTAAACGCGGGAGGGCTGGCAGAGACCCAGTACTTC
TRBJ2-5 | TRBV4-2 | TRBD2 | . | CASSQIAGGGETQYF | TGTGCCAGCAGCCAAATAGCGGGAGGAGGAGAGACCCAGTACTTC
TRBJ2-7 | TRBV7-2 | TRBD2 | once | CASSLTSASGSYEQYF | TGTGCCAGCAGCTTAACTTCGGCTAGCGGGTCCTACGAGCAGTACTTC
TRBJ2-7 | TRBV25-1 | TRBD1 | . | CASSDPDRASYEQYF | TGTGCCAGCAGTGATCCGGACAGGGCCTCCTACGAGCAGTACTTC
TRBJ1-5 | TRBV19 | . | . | CASKERPNSNQPQHF | TGTGCCAGTAAGGAGAGACCCAATAGCAATCAGCCCCAGCATTTT
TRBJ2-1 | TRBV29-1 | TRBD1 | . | CSVWTGANSYNEQFF | TGCAGCGTTTGGACAGGGGCAAACTCCTACAATGAGCAGTTCTTC
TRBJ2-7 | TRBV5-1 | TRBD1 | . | CASSLATTGAPWNEQYF | TGCGCCAGCAGCTTGGCCACTACAGGGGCTCCCTGGAACGAGCAGTACTTC
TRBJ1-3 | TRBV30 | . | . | CAWTGQTPNTIYF | TGTGCCTGGACTGGACAGACCCCAAACACCATATATTTT
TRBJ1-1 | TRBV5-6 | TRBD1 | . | CASSLGQGRLEAFF | TGTGCCAGCAGCTTGGGACAGGGGAGGCTTGAAGCTTTCTTT
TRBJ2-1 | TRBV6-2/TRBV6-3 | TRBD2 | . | CASSIVAGERYNEQFF | TGTGCCAGCAGTATCGTAGCGGGAGAGCGCTACAATGAGCAGTTCTTC
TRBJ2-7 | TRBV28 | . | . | CASSLWADRAYEQYF | TGTGCCAGCAGTTTGTGGGCTGACAGAGCCTACGAGCAGTACTTC
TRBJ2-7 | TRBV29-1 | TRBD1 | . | CSVQPQGGEQYF | TGCAGCGTTCAACCACAGGGGGGCGAGCAGTACTTC
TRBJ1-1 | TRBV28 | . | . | CASTNNRATEAFF | TGTGCCAGCACCAATAATAGAGCGACTGAAGCTTTCTTT